Listed below are T cell receptor beta chains from one sample, sequenced in a study of blood T cell repertoires in COVID-19. Sequencing used immunoSEQ multiplex PCR; TCRdb keeps in-frame clones, though not all of them. The sample includes 97,000 or so clones, around 74% of them seen just once. Sequencing was performed on peripheral blood. These receptors all stem from a woman of 80 years or more with active or convalescent COVID-19. CDR3s include the opening cysteine and the closing phenylalanine or tryptophan. A D gene is named only where the DNA matches it firmly. Clone size is stated in some rows and not others, as once, few, many or a class when expanded.

D	J	V	size	CDR3	DNA
NA	TRBJ1-2	TRBV6-5	NA	CASSSLGGAFGYTF	TGTGCCAGCAGCTCATTGGGGGGGGCGTTTGGCTACACCTTC
NA	TRBJ2-1	TRBV7-2	NA	CASSTYDNEQFF	TGTGCCAGCAGCACCTACGACAATGAGCAGTTCTTC
NA	TRBJ2-7	TRBV7-9	NA	CASSTYLTGAYEQYF	TGTGCCAGCAGCACGTACTTGACAGGAGCCTACGAGCAGTACTTC
TRBD2	TRBJ2-3	TRBV7-2	NA	CASSGIAGVGDTQYF	TGTGCCAGCAGCGGAATAGCGGGAGTCGGGGATACGCAGTATTTT
TRBD1	TRBJ2-7	TRBV5-6	NA	CASEGQGYEQYF	TGTGCCAGCGAGGGACAGGGCTACGAGCAGTACTTC
NA	TRBJ1-5	TRBV18	NA	CASSQDRFSNQPQHF	TGTGCCAGCTCTCAAGACAGATTTAGCAATCAGCCCCAGCATTTT
NA	TRBJ2-2	TRBV7-8	NA	CASSLVGGGPTGELFF	TGTGCCAGCAGCTTAGTAGGGGGAGGGCCTACCGGGGAGCTGTTTTTT
TRBD1	TRBJ2-3	TRBV30	NA	CAWSVNRGADTQYF	TGTGCCTGGAGTGTAAACAGGGGAGCGGATACGCAGTATTTT
TRBD2	TRBJ2-1	TRBV19	NA	CASSLPGGAGRRHNEQFF	TGTGCCAGTAGTCTCCCGGGGGGAGCGGGACGTCGGCACAATGAGCAGTTCTTC
TRBD2	TRBJ2-3	TRBV6-2/TRBV6-3	NA	CASSEPSGRTDTQYF	TGTGCCAGCAGCGAACCTAGCGGGAGAACAGATACGCAGTATTTT
NA	TRBJ2-3	TRBV7-3	many	CASSFRSGGVTDTQYF	TGTGCCAGCAGCTTTAGGTCTGGCGGGGTCACAGATACGCAGTATTTT
TRBD2	TRBJ2-2	TRBV7-9	NA	CASSLGASGPSNTGELFF	TGTGCCAGCAGCTTGGGGGCTAGCGGGCCTTCGAACACCGGGGAGCTGTTTTTT
NA	TRBJ2-3	TRBV18	few	CASSPGHRETDTQYF	TGTGCCAGCTCACCGGGGCACAGGGAGACAGATACGCAGTATTTT
NA	TRBJ1-5	TRBV2	NA	CASSIRGARQPQHF	TGTGCCAGCTCCATCCGGGGGGCGAGGCAGCCCCAGCATTTT
TRBD2	TRBJ2-7	TRBV2	NA	CASSPSGSIEQYF	TGTGCCAGCAGTCCAAGCGGGAGTATTGAGCAGTACTTC
TRBD1	TRBJ1-5	TRBV5-5	NA	CASSLEQGHGQPQHF	TGTGCCAGCAGCTTGGAACAGGGGCACGGTCAGCCCCAGCATTTT
NA	TRBJ2-7	TRBV6-2/TRBV6-3	few	CASSSQAKTYEQYF	TGTGCCAGCAGTTCCCAGGCGAAGACCTACGAGCAGTACTTC
TRBD1	TRBJ2-1	TRBV5-1	NA	CASSSQGARQEQFF	TGCGCCAGCAGCTCACAGGGGGCTCGCCAGGAGCAGTTCTTC
NA	TRBJ2-1	TRBV6-6	NA	CATQGELAEYNEQFF	TGTGCCACCCAGGGGGAATTAGCGGAGTACAATGAGCAGTTCTTC
NA	TRBJ2-7	TRBV6-2/TRBV6-3	NA	CASSYEAGYEQYF	TGTGCCAGCAGTTATGAAGCGGGTTACGAGCAGTACTTC
TRBD2	TRBJ2-7	TRBV10-3	NA	CAISLGLAGSYEQYF	TGTGCCATCAGTCTGGGACTAGCGGGATCCTACGAGCAGTACTTC
TRBD1	TRBJ2-7	TRBV6-2/TRBV6-3	NA	CASSYPLGQEDYEQYF	TGTGCCAGCAGTTACCCTCTCGGACAGGAGGACTACGAGCAGTACTTC
NA	TRBJ2-3	TRBV6-6	NA	CAMAGQYF	TGTGCCATGGCGGGGCAGTATTTT